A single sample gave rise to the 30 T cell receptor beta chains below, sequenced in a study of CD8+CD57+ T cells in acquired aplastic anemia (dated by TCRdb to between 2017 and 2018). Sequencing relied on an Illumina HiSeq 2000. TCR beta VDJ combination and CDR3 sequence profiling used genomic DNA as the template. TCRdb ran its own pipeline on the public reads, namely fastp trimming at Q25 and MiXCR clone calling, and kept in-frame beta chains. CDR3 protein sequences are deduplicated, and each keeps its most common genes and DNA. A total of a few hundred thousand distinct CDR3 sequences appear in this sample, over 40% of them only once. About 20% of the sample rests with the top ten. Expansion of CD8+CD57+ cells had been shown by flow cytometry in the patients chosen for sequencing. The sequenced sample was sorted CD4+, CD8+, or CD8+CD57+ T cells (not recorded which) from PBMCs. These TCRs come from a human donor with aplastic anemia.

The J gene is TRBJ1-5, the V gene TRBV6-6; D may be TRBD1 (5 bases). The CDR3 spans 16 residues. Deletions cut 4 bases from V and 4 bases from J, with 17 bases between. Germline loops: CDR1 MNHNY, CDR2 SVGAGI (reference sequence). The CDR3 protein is CASSSFTGFRNQPQHF. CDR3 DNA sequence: TGTGCCAGCAGTTCATTTACAGGATTTAGGAATCAGCCCCAGCATTTT.

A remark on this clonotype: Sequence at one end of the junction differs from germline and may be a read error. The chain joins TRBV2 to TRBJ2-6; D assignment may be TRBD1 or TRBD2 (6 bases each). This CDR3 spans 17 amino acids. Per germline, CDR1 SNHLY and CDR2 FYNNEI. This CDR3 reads CASRRGGLRPGVNVLTF. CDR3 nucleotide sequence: TGTGCCAGCCGCCGAGGGGGGCTTAGACCTGGGGTCAACGTCCTGACTTTC.

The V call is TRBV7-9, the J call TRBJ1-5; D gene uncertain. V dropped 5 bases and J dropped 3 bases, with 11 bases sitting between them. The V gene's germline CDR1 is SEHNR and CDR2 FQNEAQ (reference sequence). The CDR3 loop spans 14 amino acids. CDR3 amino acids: CASSNSTYNQPQHF. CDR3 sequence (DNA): TGTGCCAGCAGCAACAGTACCTACAATCAGCCCCAGCATTTT.

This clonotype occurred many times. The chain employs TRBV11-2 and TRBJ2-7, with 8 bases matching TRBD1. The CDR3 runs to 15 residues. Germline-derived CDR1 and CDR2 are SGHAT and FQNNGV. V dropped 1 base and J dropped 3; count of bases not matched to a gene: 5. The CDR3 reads CASSLGAGGNYEQYF. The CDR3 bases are TGTGCCAGCAGCTTAGGCGCAGGGGGCAACTACGAGCAGTACTTC.

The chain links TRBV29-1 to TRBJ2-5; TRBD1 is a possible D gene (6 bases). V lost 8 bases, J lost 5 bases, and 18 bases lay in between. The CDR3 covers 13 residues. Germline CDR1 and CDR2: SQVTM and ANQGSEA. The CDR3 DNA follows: TGCAGCTTGGAGGCCAGGGGACACGAGACCCAGTACTTC. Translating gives CSLEARGHETQYF.

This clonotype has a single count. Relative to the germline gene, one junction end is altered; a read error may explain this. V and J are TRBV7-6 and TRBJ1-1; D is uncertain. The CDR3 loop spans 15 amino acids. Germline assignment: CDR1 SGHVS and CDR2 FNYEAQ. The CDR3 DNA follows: TGCGCCAGCAGCTTGGAGTTCGGGAAGAACACTGAAGCTTTCTTT. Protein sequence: CASSLEFGKNTEAFF.

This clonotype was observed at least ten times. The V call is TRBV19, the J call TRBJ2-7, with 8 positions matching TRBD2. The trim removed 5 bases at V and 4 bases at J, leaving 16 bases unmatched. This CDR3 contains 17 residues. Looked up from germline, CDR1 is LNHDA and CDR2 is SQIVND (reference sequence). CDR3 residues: CASSPRIGGAQGYEQYF. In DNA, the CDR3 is TGTGCCAGTAGTCCCCGCATCGGGGGGGCGCAGGGATACGAGCAGTACTTC.

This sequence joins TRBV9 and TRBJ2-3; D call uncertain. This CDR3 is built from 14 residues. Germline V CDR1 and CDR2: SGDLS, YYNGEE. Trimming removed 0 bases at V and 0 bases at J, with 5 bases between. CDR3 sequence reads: CASSVEWSTDTQYF. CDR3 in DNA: TGTGCCAGCAGCGTAGAATGGAGCACAGATACGCAGTATTTT. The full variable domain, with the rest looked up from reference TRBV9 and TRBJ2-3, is DSGVTQTPKHLITATGQRVTLRCSPRSGDLSVYWYQQSLDQGLQFLIQYYNGEERAKGNILERFSAQQFPDLHSELNLSSLELGDSALYFCASSVEWSTDTQYFGPGTRLTVL.

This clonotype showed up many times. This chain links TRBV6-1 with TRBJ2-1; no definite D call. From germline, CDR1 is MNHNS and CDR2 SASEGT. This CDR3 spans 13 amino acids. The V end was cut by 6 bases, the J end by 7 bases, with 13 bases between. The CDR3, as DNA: TGTGCCAGCAGCCGAAATGGCCCAAATGAGCAGTTCTTC. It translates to CASSRNGPNEQFF.

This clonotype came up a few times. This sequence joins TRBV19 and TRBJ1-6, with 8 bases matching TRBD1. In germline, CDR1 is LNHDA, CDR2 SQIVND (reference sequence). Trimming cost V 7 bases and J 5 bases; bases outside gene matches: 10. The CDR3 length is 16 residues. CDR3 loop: CASNLGQGSNNSPLHF. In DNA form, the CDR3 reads TGTGCCAGTAACTTAGGACAGGGATCAAATAATTCACCCCTCCACTTT.

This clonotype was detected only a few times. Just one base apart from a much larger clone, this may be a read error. CDR3 sequence (DNA): TGTGCCAGCAGAGCGACAGGGGGGGATGGCCACACCTTC. As protein: CASRATGGDGHTF. The rearrangement links TRBV11-2 to TRBJ1-2; 9 bases match TRBD1. Germline-derived CDR1 and CDR2 are SGHAT and FQNNGV. This CDR3 has 13 residues.

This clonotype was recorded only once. CDR3 nucleotide sequence: TGTGCCAGCAGCTTCGACGGAGTCTATGGCTACACCTTC. Its protein product is CASSFDGVYGYTF. This sequence joins TRBV11-2 and TRBJ1-2, with no clear D. Trimming left V 3 bases short and J 4 bases short, with 9 bases between. The CDR3 contains 13 residues. Germline V gives CDR1 SGHAT, CDR2 FQNNGV.

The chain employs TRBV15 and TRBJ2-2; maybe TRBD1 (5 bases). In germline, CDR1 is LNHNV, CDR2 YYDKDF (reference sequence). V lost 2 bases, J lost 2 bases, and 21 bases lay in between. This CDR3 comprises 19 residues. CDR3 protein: CATSRPTFGAGLNTGELFF. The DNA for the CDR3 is TGTGCCACCAGCAGACCTACATTTGGGGCAGGGTTAAACACCGGGGAGCTGTTTTTT.

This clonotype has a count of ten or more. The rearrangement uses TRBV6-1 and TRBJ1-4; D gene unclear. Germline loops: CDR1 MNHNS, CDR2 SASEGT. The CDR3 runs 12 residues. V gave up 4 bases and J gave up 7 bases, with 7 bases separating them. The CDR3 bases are TGTGCCAGCAGTGCGCTGGGTGAAAAACTGTTTTTT. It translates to CASSALGEKLFF.

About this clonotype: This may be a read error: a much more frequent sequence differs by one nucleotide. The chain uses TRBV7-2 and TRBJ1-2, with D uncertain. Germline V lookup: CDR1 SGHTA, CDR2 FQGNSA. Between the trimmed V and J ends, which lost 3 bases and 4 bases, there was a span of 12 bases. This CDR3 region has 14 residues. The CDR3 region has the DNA TGTGCCAGCAGCTTTATGTCACCGGTCTATGGCTACACCTTC. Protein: CASSFMSPVYGYTF.

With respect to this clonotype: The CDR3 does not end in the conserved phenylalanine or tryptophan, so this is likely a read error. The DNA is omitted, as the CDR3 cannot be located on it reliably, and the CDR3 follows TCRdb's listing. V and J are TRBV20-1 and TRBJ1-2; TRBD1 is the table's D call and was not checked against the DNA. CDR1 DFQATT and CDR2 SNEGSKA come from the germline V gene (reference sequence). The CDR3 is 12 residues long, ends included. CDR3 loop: CSARDQSHRPTY.

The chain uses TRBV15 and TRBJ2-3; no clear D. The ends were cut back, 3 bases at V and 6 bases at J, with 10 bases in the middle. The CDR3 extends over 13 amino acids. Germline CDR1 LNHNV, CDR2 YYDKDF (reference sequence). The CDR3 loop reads CATSRSPSDTQYF. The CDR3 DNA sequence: TGTGCCACCAGCAGGTCCCCATCTGATACGCAGTATTTT.

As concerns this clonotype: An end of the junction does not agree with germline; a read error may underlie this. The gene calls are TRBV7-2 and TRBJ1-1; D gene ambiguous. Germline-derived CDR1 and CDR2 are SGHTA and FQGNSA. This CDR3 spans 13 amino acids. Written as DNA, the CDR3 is TGTGCCAGCAGCTCCGACGGCGACACTGAAGCTGTCTTT. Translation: CASSSDGDTEAVF.

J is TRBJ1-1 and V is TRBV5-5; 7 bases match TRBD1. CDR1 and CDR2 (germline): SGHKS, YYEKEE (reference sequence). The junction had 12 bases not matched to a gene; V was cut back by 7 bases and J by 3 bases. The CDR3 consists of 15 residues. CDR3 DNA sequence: TGTGCCAGCTCTATATATTCAGGGGGTGACACTGAAGCTTTCTTT. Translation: CASSIYSGGDTEAFF.

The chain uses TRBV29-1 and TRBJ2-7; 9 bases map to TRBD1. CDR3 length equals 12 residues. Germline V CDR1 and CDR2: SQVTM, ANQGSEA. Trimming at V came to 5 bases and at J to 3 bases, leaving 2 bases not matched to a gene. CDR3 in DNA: TGCAGCGTTCCGGGACAGGGCTACGAGCAGTACTTC. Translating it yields CSVPGQGYEQYF.

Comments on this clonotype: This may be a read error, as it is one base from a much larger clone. This CDR3 is CASSYRAGKLFF. CDR3 sequence (DNA): TGTGCCAGCAGTTACAGGGCCGGGAAGCTGTTTTTT. The chain recombines TRBV2 with TRBJ2-2, with a possible D match to TRBD1 (6 bases). This CDR3 is built from 12 residues. Germline CDR1 and CDR2: SNHLY and FYNNEI.

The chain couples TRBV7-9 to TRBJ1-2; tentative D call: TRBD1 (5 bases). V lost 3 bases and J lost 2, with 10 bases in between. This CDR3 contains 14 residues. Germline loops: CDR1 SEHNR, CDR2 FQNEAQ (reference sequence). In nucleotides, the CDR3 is TGTGCCAGCAGCTTGCTGGAGGGGAACTATGGCTACACCTTC. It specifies CASSLLEGNYGYTF.

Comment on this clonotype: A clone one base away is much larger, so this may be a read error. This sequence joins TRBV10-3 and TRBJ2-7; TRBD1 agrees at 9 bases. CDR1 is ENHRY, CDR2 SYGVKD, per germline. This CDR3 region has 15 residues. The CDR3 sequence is CTSSLVPGQGYEQYF. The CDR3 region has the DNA TGTACCAGCAGCTTAGTTCCGGGACAGGGCTACGAGCAGTACTTC.

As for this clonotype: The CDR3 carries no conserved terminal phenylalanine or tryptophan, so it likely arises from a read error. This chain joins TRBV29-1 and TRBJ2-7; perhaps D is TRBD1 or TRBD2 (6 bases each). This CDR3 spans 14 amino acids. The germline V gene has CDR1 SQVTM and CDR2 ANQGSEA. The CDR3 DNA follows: TGCAGCGTGATCCAGTATGGGGGGCGGTACGGGCAGTACCTC. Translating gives CSVIQYGGRYGQYL.

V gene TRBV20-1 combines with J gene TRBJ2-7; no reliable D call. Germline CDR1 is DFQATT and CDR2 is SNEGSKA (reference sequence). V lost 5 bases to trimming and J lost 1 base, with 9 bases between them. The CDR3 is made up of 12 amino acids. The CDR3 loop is CSASTLSYEQYF. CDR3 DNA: TGCAGTGCTTCGACATTATCCTACGAGCAGTACTTC.

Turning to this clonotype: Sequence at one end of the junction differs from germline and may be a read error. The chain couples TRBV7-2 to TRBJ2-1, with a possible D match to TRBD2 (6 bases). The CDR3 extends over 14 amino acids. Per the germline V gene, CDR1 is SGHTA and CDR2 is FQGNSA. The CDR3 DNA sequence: TGTGCCAGCAGCCCGGAGGTCGGCGGGAATGTGCAGTTCTTC. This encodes CASSPEVGGNVQFF.

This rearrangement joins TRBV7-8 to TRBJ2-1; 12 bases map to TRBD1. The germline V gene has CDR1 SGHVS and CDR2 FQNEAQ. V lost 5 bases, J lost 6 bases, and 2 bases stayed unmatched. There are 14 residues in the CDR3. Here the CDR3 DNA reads TGTGCCAGCAGCAAGGGACAGGGGGCCAATGAGCAGTTCTTC. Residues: CASSKGQGANEQFF.

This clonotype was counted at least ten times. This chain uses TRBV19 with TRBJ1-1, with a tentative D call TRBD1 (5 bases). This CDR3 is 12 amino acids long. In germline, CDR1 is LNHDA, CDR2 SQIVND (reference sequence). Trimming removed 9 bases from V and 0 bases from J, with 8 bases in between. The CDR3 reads CASGGMNTEAFF. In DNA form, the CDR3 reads TGTGCCAGCGGGGGTATGAACACTGAAGCTTTCTTT.

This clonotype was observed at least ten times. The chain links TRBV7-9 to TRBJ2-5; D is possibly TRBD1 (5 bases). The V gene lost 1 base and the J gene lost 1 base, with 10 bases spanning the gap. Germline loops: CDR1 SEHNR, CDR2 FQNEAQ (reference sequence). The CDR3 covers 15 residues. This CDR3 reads CASSLGQMLQETQYF. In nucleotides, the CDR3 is TGTGCCAGCAGCTTAGGACAGATGCTCCAAGAGACCCAGTACTTC.

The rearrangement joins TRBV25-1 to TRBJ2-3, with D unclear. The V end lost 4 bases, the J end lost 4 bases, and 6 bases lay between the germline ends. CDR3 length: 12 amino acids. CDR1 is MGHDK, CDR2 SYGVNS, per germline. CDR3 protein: CASSVLADTQYF. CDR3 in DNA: TGTGCCAGCAGTGTGTTGGCAGATACGCAGTATTTT.